Below, 27 T cell receptor beta chains from the same sample are listed, as sequenced in a study of CDR3 diversity in severe acne (dated by TCRdb to 2018 to 2020). The library relied on PCR. TCRdb names Illumina HiSeq 2000 as the instrument used. TCRdb applied fastp at Q25 and MiXCR to the public reads, then kept only in-frame beta chains. Each CDR3 protein appears once, grouped with its most common genes and DNA. For this sample the table gives over 100,000 distinct CDR3 sequences, of which roughly half were detected only once. Around 12% of the sample belongs to the ten largest clones. Sequenced material: blood. The receptor source for this set is a male donor with acne.

This clonotype was seen ten or more times. The chain couples TRBV13 to TRBJ1-3; D call uncertain. From germline, CDR1 is PRHDT and CDR2 FYEKMQ (reference sequence). Trimming took off 2 bases at V and 2 bases at J, with 4 bases between the two ends. The CDR3 covers 13 residues. The CDR3 DNA reads as TGTGCCAGCAGCTTAAGGGCTGGAAACACCATATATTTT. Its protein is CASSLRAGNTIYF.

This clonotype has a count of ten or more. V and J are TRBV29-1 and TRBJ1-1; 10 bases agree with TRBD1. Trimming cost V 5 bases and J 11 bases; bases outside gene matches: 8. The CDR3 loop spans 12 amino acids. Germline-derived CDR1 and CDR2 are SQVTM and ANQGSEA. For the CDR3, the DNA is TGCAGCGTTCTCGGGACAGGGGTTTTGGCTTTCTTT. Its translation: CSVLGTGVLAFF.

The chain joins TRBV7-9 to TRBJ1-4; a possible D gene is TRBD1 (5 bases). CDR3 size: 14 residues. The V gene lost 3 bases and the J gene lost 8 bases, with 13 bases spanning the gap. The V gene's germline CDR1 is SEHNR and CDR2 FQNEAQ (reference sequence). CDR3 loop: CASSLGRVTEKLFF. CDR3 sequence (DNA): TGTGCCAGCAGCTTGGGCAGGGTTACCGAAAAACTGTTTTTT.

About this clonotype: A much larger clone is a single base away; this may be a read error. The missing conserved phenylalanine or tryptophan at the end of this CDR3 makes a read error likely. This chain joins TRBV7-6 and TRBJ2-1; D may match TRBD1 or TRBD2 (5 bases each). This CDR3 contains 16 residues. V dropped 5 bases and J dropped 0 bases, with 14 bases sitting between them. The germline CDR1 and CDR2 sequences are SGHVS and FNYEAQ. CDR3 in amino acids: CASSRDPPSSYNEQFL. The CDR3 DNA follows: TGTGCCAGCAGCCGGGACCCCCCGAGCTCCTACAATGAGCAGTTCCTC.

J is TRBJ2-7 and V is TRBV15, with D unclear. Germline loops: CDR1 LNHNV, CDR2 YYDKDF (reference sequence). The CDR3 totals 17 residues. Trimming removed 1 base at V and 2 bases at J, with 18 bases between. The CDR3 reads CATSRVLQNAETYEQYF. The CDR3 nucleotides are TGTGCCACCAGCAGAGTTCTCCAGAATGCGGAAACCTACGAGCAGTACTTC. Full variable domain (missing parts from reference TRBV15 and TRBJ2-7): DAMVIQNPRYQVTQFGKPVTLSCSQTLNHNVMYWYQQKSSQAPKLLFHYYDKDFNNEADTPDNFQSRRPNTSFCFLDIRSPGLGDTAMYLCATSRVLQNAETYEQYFGPGTRLTVT.

This clonotype occurred many times. J is TRBJ2-7 and V is TRBV13; 7 bases agree with TRBD1. CDR3 size: 14 residues. Germline-derived CDR1 and CDR2 are PRHDT and FYEKMQ (reference sequence). The V segment lost 5 bases and the J segment 6 bases; nucleotides outside the gene matches: 10. The CDR3 is CASSTRTGDPEQYV. CDR3 DNA: TGTGCCAGCAGCACCCGGACAGGAGATCCCGAGCAGTACGTC.

This clonotype was counted many times. J is TRBJ2-7 and V is TRBV5-1; D is possibly TRBD2 (5 bases). Trimming left V 4 bases short and J 2 bases short, with 13 bases between. CDR3 length equals 14 residues. Per the germline V gene, CDR1 is SGHRS and CDR2 is YFSETQ. In DNA, the CDR3 is TGCGCCAGCAGCCGGGATGGCAGTGCCTACGAGCAGTACTTC. Protein: CASSRDGSAYEQYF.

This clonotype was seen more than once but under ten times. The rearrangement joins TRBV9 to TRBJ1-4; no reliable D call. The CDR3 loop spans 15 amino acids. CDR1 is SGDLS and CDR2 is YYNGEE in the germline V gene. Trimming took 2 bases from V and 0 from J, leaving 8 bases between them. The CDR3 loop is CASSVSGTTNEKLFF. DNA for the CDR3: TGTGCCAGCAGCGTTTCCGGGACAACTAATGAAAAACTGTTTTTT. Looking up the rest from reference TRBV9 and TRBJ1-4 gives the full variable domain: DSGVTQTPKHLITATGQRVTLRCSPRSGDLSVYWYQQSLDQGLQFLIQYYNGEERAKGNILERFSAQQFPDLHSELNLSSLELGDSALYFCASSVSGTTNEKLFFGSGTQLSVL.

The V and J genes are TRBV7-3 and TRBJ2-5; D gene uncertain. Trimming shortened V by 0 bases and J by 4 bases, and 12 bases separated the two germline ends. CDR1 and CDR2 from the germline V gene are SGHTA and FQGTGA. The CDR3 covers 15 residues. DNA of the CDR3: TGTGCCAGCAGCTTAACGTCAGAGGTGGGAGAGACCCAGTACTTC. It yields the protein CASSLTSEVGETQYF.

Regarding this clonotype: Being one base from a much bigger clone, this may be a read error. The rearrangement uses TRBV5-1 and TRBJ2-3, with D uncertain. The CDR3 covers 12 residues. Trimming removed 1 base from V and 5 bases from J, with 5 bases in between. CDR1 is SGHRS and CDR2 is YFSETQ in the germline V gene. In nucleotides, the CDR3 is TGCGCCAGCAGCTTGCTCCAAGATACGCAGTATTTT. Translation: CASSLLQDTQYF.

This chain connects TRBV5-5 to TRBJ2-2; D is unresolved. Germline values: CDR1 SGHKS, CDR2 YYEKEE (reference sequence). V lost 4 bases to trimming and J lost 7 bases, with 11 bases between them. The CDR3 has 13 amino acids. CDR3 coding DNA: TGTGCCAGCAGCGTAGAAGGTGTCGGGGAGCTGTTTTTT. Translating it yields CASSVEGVGELFF.

This rearrangement joins TRBV9 to TRBJ2-2; D perhaps matches TRBD2 (6 bases). The V gene lost 4 bases and the J gene lost 5 bases, with 12 bases spanning the gap. CDR3 length: 14 residues. The germline V gene has CDR1 SGDLS and CDR2 YYNGEE. Here the CDR3 reads CASSLNGGTGELFF. The CDR3 bases are TGTGCCAGCAGCTTGAATGGAGGGACCGGGGAGCTGTTTTTT.

The rearrangement links TRBV20-1 to TRBJ2-7; 9 nucleotides align to TRBD1. Germline V gene lookup returns CDR1 DFQATT and CDR2 SNEGSKA (reference sequence). CDR3 length: 10 residues. V lost 7 bases to trimming and J lost 11 bases; unmatched junction nucleotides: 6. The CDR3 coding sequence is TGCAGTGAGACGGGACAGGGCGAGTACTTC. Amino acids: CSETGQGEYF.

The genes are TRBV20-1 and TRBJ2-2; 9 nucleotides match TRBD1. Trimming cost V 3 bases and J 4 bases; bases outside gene matches: 0. This CDR3 is 13 amino acids long. Per germline, CDR1 DFQATT and CDR2 SNEGSKA (reference sequence). CDR3: CSARTGGTGELFF. The CDR3 DNA reads TGCAGTGCTAGGACAGGGGGCACCGGGGAGCTGTTTTTT.

This clonotype was observed at least ten times. The J gene is TRBJ1-1, the V gene TRBV6-5, with no clear D. Per the germline V gene, CDR1 is MNHEY and CDR2 is SVGAGI. The CDR3 contains 14 residues. The V end was cut by 6 bases, the J end by 1 base, with 12 bases between. CDR3 coding DNA: TGTGCCAGCAGCCCCTTCCCTACGAACACTGAAGCTTTCTTT. It encodes CASSPFPTNTEAFF.

CDR3 DNA: TGCAGCGTTGAAGGGGGGGCCGGAGAGACCCAGTACTTC. It is translated as CSVEGGAGETQYF. The chain carries TRBV29-1 and TRBJ2-5; the D gene could be TRBD1 or TRBD2 (6 bases each). V shed 1 base and J shed 4 bases, with 10 bases lying between them. Germline V gene sequence: CDR1 SQVTM, CDR2 ANQGSEA. This CDR3 is built from 13 residues.

To note about this clonotype: At one end the junction does not follow the germline gene, possibly because of a read error. The chain has TRBV27 and TRBJ2-7; the D gene is possibly TRBD2 (5 bases). This CDR3 region has 13 residues. The germline V gene encodes CDR1 MNHEY and CDR2 SMNVEV (reference sequence). This CDR3 is CAGSLLGDYEQYF. The CDR3 DNA reads as TGTGCCGGCAGTTTATTGGGAGACTACGAGCAGTACTTC.

This sequence joins TRBV6-2 or TRBV6-3 and TRBJ2-7; tentative D call: TRBD2 (7 bases). Looked up from germline, CDR1 is MNHEY and CDR2 is SVGEGT. The CDR3 loop spans 17 amino acids. The germline V and J ends were trimmed by 7 bases and 1 base, with 23 bases remaining between them. The CDR3 loop reads CASITIRGGGGSYEQYF. As DNA, the CDR3 is TGTGCCAGCATTACGATTAGGGGGGGGGGCGGATCCTACGAGCAGTACTTC.

In the case of this clonotype: The junction does not match germline at one end; this may be a read error. V and J are TRBV20-1 and TRBJ2-3, with 11 nucleotides matching TRBD2. The CDR3 contains 16 residues. Germline V gene lookup returns CDR1 DFQATT and CDR2 SNEGSKA (reference sequence). The CDR3 region has the DNA TGCAGTGCTAGGGCTATTACTAGCGGGAGAACAGATATGCAGTATTTT. Its translation is CSARAITSGRTDMQYF.

This clonotype appeared many times. The chain has TRBV12-3 or TRBV12-4 and TRBJ1-2, with a possible D match to TRBD1 (6 bases). V dropped 6 bases and J dropped 4 bases, with 12 bases sitting between them. The CDR3 covers 13 residues. The CDR3 coding sequence is TGTGCCAGCAGCCACACAGGGTCCTATGGCTACACCTTC. It yields the protein CASSHTGSYGYTF.

About this clonotype itself: The DNA is omitted, as the CDR3 cannot be located on it reliably, and the CDR3 follows TCRdb's listing. V and J are TRBV7-9 and TRBJ2-3. Ends included, the CDR3 has 23 residues. Looked up from germline, CDR1 is SEHNR and CDR2 is FQNEAQ (reference sequence). CDR3 protein: CASSLAGVSYGYTFGSGTDTQYF.

As to this clonotype: A much larger clone lies one base from this, so it may be a read error. The rearrangement links TRBV19 to TRBJ1-2, with D possibly TRBD1 on 5 matching bases. Germline lookup yields CDR1 LNHDA and CDR2 SQIVND (reference sequence). The CDR3 sequence is 13 residues long. DNA for the CDR3: TGTGCCGGTAGTATCCCAGGGATTGGTGGCTACACCTTC. This encodes CAGSIPGIGGYTF. Complete variable domain (other parts from reference TRBV19 and TRBJ1-2): DGGITQSPKYLFRKEGQNVTLSCEQNLNHDAMYWYRQDPGQGLRLIYYSQIVNDFQKGDIAEGYSVSREKKESFPLTVTSAQKNPTAFYLCAGSIPGIGGYTFGSGTRLTVV.

CDR3 region: CSIRTVSSYEQYF. The CDR3 nucleotides are TGCAGCATCCGGACTGTGAGCTCCTACGAGCAGTACTTC. V and J are TRBV29-1 and TRBJ2-7, with D maybe TRBD2 (5 bases). The CDR3 is 13 amino acids. Deletions cut 8 bases from V and 0 bases from J, with 14 bases between. The germline V gene has CDR1 SQVTM and CDR2 ANQGSEA.

The rearrangement joins TRBV10-3 to TRBJ2-5; weak D call: TRBD1 (5 bases). Germline CDR1 and CDR2: ENHRY and SYGVKD. Trimming left V 3 bases short and J 5 bases short, with 10 bases between. This CDR3 has 13 residues. CDR3 sequence reads: CAISDRARETQYF. The CDR3 DNA reads TGTGCCATCAGTGACAGGGCCAGGGAGACCCAGTACTTC.

This clonotype showed up just a few times. This chain joins TRBV6-5 and TRBJ2-5, with D unclear. CDR3 length: 11 amino acids. V lost 8 bases, J lost 6 bases, and 10 bases lay in between. In germline, CDR1 is MNHEY, CDR2 SVGAGI. CDR3 protein: CASSSGKTQYF. CDR3 sequence (DNA): TGTGCCAGCTCTAGTGGAAAGACCCAGTACTTC.

V usage is TRBV3-1 and J usage is TRBJ2-5; 7 bases map to TRBD2. The CDR3 extends over 19 amino acids. CDR1 and CDR2 (germline): LGHDT, YNNKEL (reference sequence). V shed 6 bases, J shed 0 bases, and the junction held 19 bases outside the gene matches. The DNA of the CDR3 is TGTGCCAGCAGTTACTCGAGATTGAGCCCGGCGGGGGACCAAGAGACCCAGTACTTC. Its translation is CASSYSRLSPAGDQETQYF.

This clonotype was seen a single time. The chain has TRBV7-8 and TRBJ2-5; D unresolved. Per the germline V gene, CDR1 is SGHVS and CDR2 is FQNEAQ. V shed 5 bases and J shed 1 base, with 20 bases lying between them. This CDR3 comprises 17 residues. The chain's CDR3 is CASSPPGRYFSQETQYF. DNA for the CDR3: TGTGCCAGCAGCCCCCCGGGTCGTTATTTTTCCCAAGAGACCCAGTACTTC.